This TCR beta chain was obtained from a study of blood T cells in healthy people across ages (dated by TCRdb to the mid-2010s). A note on the overall study: In model experiments, template switching captured about one uniquely barcoded TCR beta cDNA molecule for every two T cells. Age-related changes in TCR beta repertoire diversity were measured in the study by deep sequencing normalized with unique cDNA molecular identifiers. For two donors (one aged 18 to 30 and one aged 80 or older), the study analyzed two additional independent replicas of 1 million unique cDNA reads from the same blood draw. The donors were divided into four age groups: young (average about 15 years), middle-aged (about 41), aged (approximately 62) and long-lived (more than 75). To avoid experimental bias, donors of different ages were spread randomly across the sequencing lanes. What the study reported, not specific to this receptor: Because profiling used bulk unsorted PBMCs, naive and antigen-experienced compartments could not be compared conclusively. Compared with the aged group, the long-lived group had more naive CD4+ T cells, fewer expanded clones and increased TCR diversity, suggesting age selection. Observed TCR beta diversity correlated strongly with the percentage of naive T cells measured by flow cytometry. Because donor CMV infection status was unknown, age-related changes in expanded clonotypes were potentially confounded. Total diversity estimates from one million sequenced T cells were considered lower bounds and underestimates. Observed TCR beta diversity per million T cells fell roughly linearly with age, and a significant reduction was already apparent by age around 39.

Systemically healthy Caucasian individuals from Russia, around 38 in total and aged roughly 6 to 95 years, were included as donors. Each donor gave ten milliliters of peripheral blood, collected into EDTA-treated Vacutainer tubes. Ficoll-Paque density-gradient centrifugation was used to isolate PBMCs, with at least 7 million per sample. Trizol reagent was used to extract total RNA from the PBMCs, yielding at least 5.5 micrograms per sample. For every donor, flow cytometry on a PBMC aliquot measured the percentage of naive CD45RAhigh/CD27high T cells. Compared with germline, V lacks 2 bases and J lacks 2 bases; bases without a gene match: 1. Measured from the cysteine to the phenylalanine, the CDR3 is 14 residues long. Here the CDR3 DNA is all that survives: 42 bases in frame from base 1. Looking up the germline V gene yields CDR1 ENHRY and CDR2 SYGVKD. The method was 5' RACE. For sequencing, an Illumina HiSeq 2500 was employed. A second PCR of about 7 to 12 cycles was run with a J-beta primer mix and a sample-barcoded 5' primer. A template-switch 5' adaptor carrying 12 random nucleotides introduced a unique molecular identifier onto each TCR beta cDNA molecule. At least 2.5 million CDR3-containing paired-end reads were obtained from each sample. The Mint cDNA synthesis kit, primed by a TRBC-specific oligonucleotide, was used to synthesize first-strand cDNA from all RNA. Following uracil-DNA glycosylase treatment, a first 18-cycle PCR with universal primers M1SS and BC2_uni_R was performed on all cDNA. For the original study's pipeline: For normalization, 1 million high-quality reads, each with a distinct molecular identifier, were randomly selected from each sample. Reads with shared molecular identifiers were discarded instead of being binned into consensus sequences. MiTCR, run with a Q25 quality threshold and the strictest error-elimination algorithm, handled CDR3 identification, clonotype clustering and error correction. A nonparametric unseen species model with Euler transformation was used to estimate a lower bound on total TCR beta diversity. TCRdb itself trimmed the public reads at Q25 with fastp, ran MiXCR and retained productive beta chains. Duplicate CDR3 protein sequences are folded into a single record with the most common DNA and genes. TCRdb, not the authors, supplied the V and J calls. Here the sample has hundreds of thousands of distinct CDR3 sequences; roughly half occur a single time. Less than 15% of the sample is in the top ten clones.

On this clonotype: Its antigen specificity is not known. No base-level quality is on record; no much larger clone is a single base apart.

This chain joins TRBV10-3 to TRBJ2-5, with 8 central nucleotides matching TRBD2. The specimen was blood. The clonotype originates from an elderly woman in good health. CDR3 protein: CAISEGGGQETQYF. The DNA sequence reads TGTGCCATCAGTGAGGGCGGGGGGCAAGAGACCCAGTACTTC.